This paragraph reports one T cell receptor beta chain. Antigen specificity is unknown. TCRdb itself ran the 5' RACE reads through MiXCR, one entry per CDR3 protein. The data hold under 400,000 distinct CDR3 sequences, with approximately 10% observed a single time. The sample belongs to a study of T cells after yellow fever vaccination. CDR3 length: 14 residues. Unmatched junction bases numbered 8, after V lost 5 bases and J lost 8 bases. Germline-derived CDR1 and CDR2 are MDHEN and SYDVKM. Study-wide results and caveats: In post-booster samples, most primary-vaccination clones reappeared (just under 97% CD4, 70% to 90% CD8). High-abundance clonotypes from the bulk population could contaminate FACS-sorted repertoires.

Sequencing used PBMCs, obtained on the day of the first yellow fever vaccination. This chain links TRBV28 with TRBJ1-4; 7 nucleotides align to TRBD1. This TCR derives from a man aged 18 to 29 who received the YFV17D yellow fever vaccine. CDR3 sequence: CASSQRQGGEKLFF. Here the CDR3 DNA reads TGTGCCAGCAGTCAAAGACAGGGTGGGGAAAAACTGTTTTTT. Looking up the rest from reference TRBV28 and TRBJ1-4 gives the full variable domain: DVKVTQSSRYLVKRTGEKVFLECVQDMDHENMFWYRQDPGLGLRLIYFSYDVKMKEKGDIPEGYSVSREKKERFSLILESASTNQTSMYLCASSQRQGGEKLFFGSGTQLSVL.